Listed below are T cell receptor beta chains from one sample, sequenced in a study of T-cell memory formation after mild COVID-19. TCRdb called the 5' RACE reads again in MiXCR, with one record for every CDR3 protein. The table shows about 190,000 distinct CDR3 sequences, with around 26% occurring only once. The sequencing sample was made of PBMCs or a T cell subset sorted from them (not recorded which). Every receptor here comes from an adult woman who had mild COVID-19 (a few samples of this study predate the infection). Cell type and time point are not known. Both conserved end residues are part of each CDR3. Fields, in order: V gene, CDR3 length, J gene, CDR3 protein.

TRBV7-6	16	TRBJ2-3	CASSLAGVSSTDTQYF
TRBV5-1	14	TRBJ1-1	CASSLEPGDTEAFF
TRBV18	12	TRBJ2-1	CASSPLVGEQFF
TRBV7-2	14	TRBJ2-1	CASSSRTSYNEQFF
TRBV7-9	16	TRBJ2-5	CASSLGSGSIQETQYF
TRBV12-3/TRBV12-4	15	TRBJ2-5	CASSLRLTGEETQYF
TRBV3-1	17	TRBJ2-7	CASSHTVSGRRSYEQYF
TRBV12-3/TRBV12-4	15	TRBJ2-3	CASSSSGRGTDTQYF
TRBV5-1	16	TRBJ1-1	CASSLGQGTSNTEAFF
TRBV30	12	TRBJ1-5	CAWSEEVQPQHF
TRBV5-1	16	TRBJ2-5	CASSTGQGGGQETQYF
TRBV7-2	14	TRBJ2-7	CASSFGQGNYEQYF
TRBV6-6	14	TRBJ1-1	CASSPILGDTEAFF
TRBV12-3/TRBV12-4	19	TRBJ2-1	CASSSPSGREKRSYNEQFF
TRBV29-1	18	TRBJ2-2	CSVEAYYGPQTNTGELFF
TRBV19	15	TRBJ1-2	CASSSRSSITYGYTF
TRBV24-1	13	TRBJ2-7	CATSKPGGDEQYF
TRBV18	15	TRBJ1-2	CASSRTGDKGYGYTF
TRBV18	15	TRBJ1-1	CASSPSVQGNTEAFF
TRBV4-1	14	TRBJ2-3	CASSSSLGTDTQYF
TRBV29-1	12	TRBJ1-2	CSVADRVYGYTF
TRBV5-6	15	TRBJ2-2	CASSQTGGSTGELFF
TRBV12-3/TRBV12-4	16	TRBJ2-1	CASSSLERAPYNEQFF
TRBV20-1	15	TRBJ1-6	CSARHTTGGNSPLHF
TRBV7-2	14	TRBJ2-2	CASSLAKNTGELFF
TRBV6-5	13	TRBJ2-7	CASSYEGLNEQYF
TRBV12-3/TRBV12-4	13	TRBJ2-7	CASSPGTPHEQYF
TRBV7-3	16	TRBJ2-3	CASSKNGRTKTDTQYF
TRBV6-2/TRBV6-3	18	TRBJ2-1	CASSYDPTSGSAYNEQFF
TRBV27	12	TRBJ2-2	CASRFLDGELFF
TRBV5-4	17	TRBJ2-3	CASSFRTLLHGTDTQYF
TRBV29-1	13	TRBJ2-7	CSVGGQPAYEQYF
TRBV12-3/TRBV12-4	16	TRBJ2-1	CASSLVGHGGDNEQFF
TRBV7-8	13	TRBJ1-1	CASSLQGGPEAFF
TRBV14	16	TRBJ2-1	CASSRLAGAAYNEQFF
TRBV20-1	14	TRBJ2-7	CSAGLAGGSYEQYF